These 18 T cell receptor beta chains originate from one sample sequenced in a study of control samples from healthy donors and cancer patients. Profiled with immunoSEQ multiplex PCR; TCRdb holds only in-frame clones, not every one. This sample carries 150,000 to 200,000 clones, about 90% of them seen once, and the ten largest clones take roughly 5%. Sequenced: blood. Receptors originate from a woman between 25 and 40 years old in good health.

The V gene is TRBV11-2, the J gene TRBJ2-7, with D perhaps matching TRBD1 or TRBD2 (5 bases each). The CDR3 length is 15 residues. Trimming pared 3 bases from V and 1 base from J, leaving 13 bases between. Germline CDR1 SGHAT, CDR2 FQNNGV. The CDR3 bases are TGTGCCAGCAGCTTCTTCGGGACGGTATCCTACGAGCAGTACTTC. Translated, it gives CASSFFGTVSYEQYF.

The CDR3 here is CASSMMGSSGYGYTF. CDR3 DNA: TGTGCCAGTAGTATGATGGGGTCGAGCGGCTATGGCTACACCTTC. This chain connects TRBV19 to TRBJ1-2; the D is unclear. This CDR3 region has 15 residues. V was cut by 3 bases and J by 4 bases, with 15 bases left in between. Germline V gene data show CDR1 as LNHDA and CDR2 as SQIVND (reference sequence).

The chain couples TRBV5-1 to TRBJ1-3; D unclear. The CDR3 spans 17 residues. CDR1 SGHRS and CDR2 YFSETQ come from the germline V gene. The ends were cut back, 4 bases at V and 0 bases at J, with 17 bases in the middle. The CDR3 nucleotides are TGCGCCAGCAGCCTTACCTGGACGGTCCCCTCTGGAAACACCATATATTTT. Translated, it gives CASSLTWTVPSGNTIYF.

The chain joins TRBV9 to TRBJ2-3; the D gene could be TRBD1 or TRBD2 (5 bases each). V lost 3 bases and J 2 bases, leaving 10 bases between the germline ends. CDR1 SGDLS and CDR2 YYNGEE come from the germline V gene. The CDR3 runs to 14 residues. In nucleotides, the CDR3 is TGTGCCAGCAGCGAGGGGACCTCCACAGATACGCAGTATTTT. This gives the protein CASSEGTSTDTQYF.

Points on this clone: In the same sample, other DNA sequences code for this CDR3. The V gene is TRBV28, the J gene TRBJ1-1; D unresolved. V was trimmed by 7 bases and J by 4 bases, leaving 13 bases between them. The CDR3 consists of 13 residues. The germline gives CDR1 MDHEN, CDR2 SYDVKM. The CDR3 DNA is TGTGCCAGCACCGATAGAGGTGGCACTGAAGCTTTCTTT. Its protein is CASTDRGGTEAFF.

The chain is built from TRBV19 and TRBJ2-5; D is perhaps TRBD1 (6 bases). Germline V lookup: CDR1 LNHDA, CDR2 SQIVND (reference sequence). The CDR3 runs 14 residues. The V end lost 4 bases, the J end lost 1 base, and 10 bases lay between the germline ends. The CDR3 region is CASSTGQPQETQYF. The CDR3 coding sequence is TGTGCCAGTAGTACAGGACAGCCCCAAGAGACCCAGTACTTC.

The V gene is TRBV5-1, the J gene TRBJ1-1; D not resolved. Germline V CDR1 and CDR2: SGHRS, YFSETQ. V lost 5 bases, J lost 1 base, and 6 bases lay in between. The CDR3 sequence is 12 residues long. The CDR3 DNA follows: TGCGCCAGCAGGTGGGGGAACACTGAAGCTTTCTTT. Its protein product is CASRWGNTEAFF. Using reference TRBV5-1 and TRBJ1-1 for the parts outside the CDR3, the full variable domain is KAGVTQTPRYLIKTRGQQVTLSCSPISGHRSVSWYQQTPGQGLQFLFEYFSETQRNKGNFPGRFSGRQFSNSRSEMNVSTLELGDSALYLCASRWGNTEAFFGQGTRLTVV.

This chain connects TRBV27 to TRBJ1-6; D gene uncertain. This CDR3 comprises 15 residues. The V end was cut by 5 bases, the J end by 7 bases, with 15 bases between. CDR1 and CDR2 (germline): MNHEY, SMNVEV (reference sequence). The CDR3 DNA sequence: TGTGCCAGCAGTATCTCGACTAGTCTCAATTCACCCCTCCACTTT. It is translated as CASSISTSLNSPLHF.

V and J are TRBV25-1 and TRBJ2-7; 12 bases fit TRBD2. The V gene end was trimmed by 2 bases and the J gene end by 3 bases; junction bases not matched to a gene: 11. The CDR3 loop spans 18 amino acids. Germline CDR1 reads MGHDK; CDR2 reads SYGVNS. This CDR3 reads CASSERTSGMWGIYEQYF. The DNA of the CDR3 is TGTGCCAGCAGTGAACGGACTAGCGGGATGTGGGGGATCTACGAGCAGTACTTC.

The chain combines TRBV29-1 with TRBJ2-7; either TRBD1 or TRBD2 may fit D (5 bases each). V lost 4 bases, J lost 2 bases, and 15 bases lay in between. The CDR3 is made up of 14 amino acids. Germline assignment: CDR1 SQVTM and CDR2 ANQGSEA. CDR3 amino acids: CSVAPRLGPYEQYF. In DNA, the CDR3 is TGCAGCGTTGCTCCCCGACTGGGACCCTACGAGCAGTACTTC.

This rearrangement joins TRBV5-1 to TRBJ2-2; D remains ambiguous. The CDR3 runs to 17 residues. The germline V and J ends were trimmed by 3 bases and 1 base, with 16 bases remaining between them. Germline-derived CDR1 and CDR2 are SGHRS and YFSETQ. The CDR3 sequence is CASSSKPMSLNTGELFF. As DNA, the CDR3 is TGCGCCAGCAGCTCTAAACCCATGTCACTGAACACCGGGGAGCTGTTTTTT.

This clone was detected only once. The rearrangement links TRBV18 to TRBJ2-7, with a weak D call TRBD2 (5 bases). The CDR3 sequence is 14 residues long. The V end was cut by 4 bases, the J end by 5 bases, with 15 bases between. CDR1 and CDR2 (germline): KGHSH, LQKENI. CDR3 residues: CASSLRTEVNEQYF. The CDR3 DNA reads TGTGCCAGCTCACTTCGGACGGAGGTCAACGAGCAGTACTTC.

The V call is TRBV13, the J call TRBJ2-2; 9 nucleotides line up with TRBD2. J gave up 0 bases and V 5 bases, and 4 bases lay outside the gene matches. The length of the CDR3 is 16 residues. Looked up from germline, CDR1 is PRHDT and CDR2 is FYEKMQ (reference sequence). CDR3 protein: CASSPLAGTNTGELFF. The CDR3 DNA reads TGTGCCAGCAGCCCCCTAGCGGGAACGAACACCGGGGAGCTGTTTTTT.

The gene calls are TRBV29-1 and TRBJ2-1; D remains unclear. The germline gives CDR1 SQVTM, CDR2 ANQGSEA. The V end lost 5 bases, the J end lost 2 bases, and 10 bases lay between the germline ends. The CDR3 has 13 residues. Here the CDR3 reads CSVRGTTYNEQFF. CDR3 sequence (DNA): TGCAGCGTTCGCGGCACTACCTACAATGAGCAGTTCTTC.

This clone was picked up a small number of times. CDR3 protein: CASSSYQGPNTEAFF. The CDR3 region has the DNA TGTGCCAGCAGCTCTTATCAGGGACCAAACACTGAAGCTTTCTTT. The V call is TRBV5-5, the J call TRBJ1-1, with D maybe TRBD1 (5 bases). This CDR3 is built from 15 residues. The germline V and J ends were trimmed by 3 bases and 2 bases, with 14 bases remaining between them. From germline, CDR1 is SGHKS and CDR2 YYEKEE (reference sequence).

The CDR3 loop reads CACVTPQENEKLFF. The CDR3 DNA is TGTGCCTGTGTAACACCCCAGGAGAATGAAAAACTGTTTTTT. The J gene is TRBJ1-4, the V gene TRBV30, with no clear D. The V end was cut by 6 bases, the J end by 5 bases, with 16 bases between. CDR1 and CDR2 (germline): GTSNPN, SVGIG (reference sequence). This CDR3 comprises 14 residues.

This clone was detected only once. V usage is TRBV7-8 and J usage is TRBJ2-5; a weak D match, TRBD1 (6 bases). The length of the CDR3 is 14 residues. Germline V CDR1 and CDR2: SGHVS, FQNEAQ. The V end lost 2 bases, the J end lost 5 bases, and 12 bases lay between the germline ends. As DNA, the CDR3 is TGTGCCAGCAGCTTATCTGCAGGGGTGGAGACCCAGTACTTC. Protein sequence: CASSLSAGVETQYF.

This rearrangement joins TRBV5-1 to TRBJ1-2, with D perhaps matching TRBD1 (5 bases). Between the trimmed V and J ends, which lost 0 bases and 2 bases, there was a span of 8 bases. This CDR3 spans 14 amino acids. CDR1 and CDR2 (germline): SGHRS, YFSETQ. CDR3 sequence reads: CASSLDPGNYGYTF. The CDR3 DNA follows: TGCGCCAGCAGCTTGGATCCAGGGAACTATGGCTACACCTTC.